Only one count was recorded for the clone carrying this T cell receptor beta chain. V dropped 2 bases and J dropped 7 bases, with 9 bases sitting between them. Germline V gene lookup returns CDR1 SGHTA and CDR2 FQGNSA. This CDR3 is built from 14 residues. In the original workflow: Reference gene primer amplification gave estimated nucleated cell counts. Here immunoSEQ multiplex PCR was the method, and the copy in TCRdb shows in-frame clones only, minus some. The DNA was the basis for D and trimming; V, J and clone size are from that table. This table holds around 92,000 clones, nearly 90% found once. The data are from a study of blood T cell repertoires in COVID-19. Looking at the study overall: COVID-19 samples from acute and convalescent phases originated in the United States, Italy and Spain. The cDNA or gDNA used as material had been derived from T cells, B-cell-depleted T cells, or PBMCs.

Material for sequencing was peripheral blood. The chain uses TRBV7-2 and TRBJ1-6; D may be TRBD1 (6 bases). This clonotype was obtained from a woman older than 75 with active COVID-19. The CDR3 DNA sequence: TGTGCCAGCAGCTTAATTCAGGGGAATTCACCCCTCCACTTT. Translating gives CASSLIQGNSPLHF.